This TCR beta chain is from a study of blood T cell repertoires in COVID-19. Study-level information: Samples taken during acute and convalescent COVID-19 were collected in the United States, Italy and Spain. The analysed material was cDNA or gDNA that came from T cells, B-cell-depleted T cells, or PBMCs.

Per the germline V gene, CDR1 is SGHNT and CDR2 is YYREEE (reference sequence). The CDR3 length is 13 residues. Trimming took off 4 bases at V and 10 bases at J, with 12 bases between the two ends. Method: immunoSEQ multiplex PCR; TCRdb's copy keeps in-frame clones and lacks some. The data contain a few hundred thousand clones, about 89% of them singletons. This sequence joins TRBV5-4 and TRBJ1-6; unclear D gene. The sequenced sample consisted of peripheral blood. This TCR was recovered from a man aged 18 to 29 who had recovered from COVID-19. The CDR3 DNA reads as TGTGCCAGCAGCGTGCGTATAGAATCACCCCTCCACTTT. The encoded protein is CASSVRIESPLHF.